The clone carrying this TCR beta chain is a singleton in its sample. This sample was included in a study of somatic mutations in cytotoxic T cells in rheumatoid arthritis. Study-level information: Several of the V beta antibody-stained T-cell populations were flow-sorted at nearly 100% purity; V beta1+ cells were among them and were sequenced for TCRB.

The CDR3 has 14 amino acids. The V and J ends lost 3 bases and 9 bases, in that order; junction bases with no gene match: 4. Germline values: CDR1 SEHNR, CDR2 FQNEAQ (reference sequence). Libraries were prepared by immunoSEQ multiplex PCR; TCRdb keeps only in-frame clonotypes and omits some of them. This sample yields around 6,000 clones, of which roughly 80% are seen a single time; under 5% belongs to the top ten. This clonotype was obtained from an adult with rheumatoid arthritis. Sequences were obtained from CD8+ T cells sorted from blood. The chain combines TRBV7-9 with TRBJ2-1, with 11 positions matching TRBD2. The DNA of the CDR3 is TGTGCCAGCAGCTTCACTAGCGGGAGTGCTGAGCAGTTCTTC. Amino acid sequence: CASSFTSGSAEQFF.